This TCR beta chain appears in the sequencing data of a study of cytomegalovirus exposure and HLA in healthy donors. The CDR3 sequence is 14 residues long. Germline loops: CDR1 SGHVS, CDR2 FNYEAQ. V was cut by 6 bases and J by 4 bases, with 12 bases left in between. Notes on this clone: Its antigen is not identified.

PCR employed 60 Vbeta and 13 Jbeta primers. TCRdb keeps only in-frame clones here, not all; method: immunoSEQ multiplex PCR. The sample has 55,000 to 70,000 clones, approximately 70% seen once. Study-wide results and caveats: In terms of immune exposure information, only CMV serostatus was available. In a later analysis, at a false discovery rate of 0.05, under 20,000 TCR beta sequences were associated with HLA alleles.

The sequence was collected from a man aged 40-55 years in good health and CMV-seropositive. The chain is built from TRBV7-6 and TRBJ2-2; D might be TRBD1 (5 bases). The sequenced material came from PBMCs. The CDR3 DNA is TGTGCCAGCAGTTTACAGGTTTTCACCGGGGAGCTGTTTTTT. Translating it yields CASSLQVFTGELFF.